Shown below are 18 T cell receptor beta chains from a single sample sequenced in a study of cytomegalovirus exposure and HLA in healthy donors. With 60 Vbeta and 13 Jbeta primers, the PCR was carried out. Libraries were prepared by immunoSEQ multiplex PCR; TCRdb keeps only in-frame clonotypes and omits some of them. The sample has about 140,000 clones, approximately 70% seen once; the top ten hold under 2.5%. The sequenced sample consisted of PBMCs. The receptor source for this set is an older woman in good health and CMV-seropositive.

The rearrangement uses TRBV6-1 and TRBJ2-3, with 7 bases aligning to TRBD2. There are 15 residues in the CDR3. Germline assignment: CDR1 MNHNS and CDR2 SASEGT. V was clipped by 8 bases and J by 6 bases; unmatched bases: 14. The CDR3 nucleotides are TGTGCCAGCGGGTCCATTAGGGGAGGGACGGATACGCAGTATTTT. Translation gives CASGSIRGGTDTQYF.

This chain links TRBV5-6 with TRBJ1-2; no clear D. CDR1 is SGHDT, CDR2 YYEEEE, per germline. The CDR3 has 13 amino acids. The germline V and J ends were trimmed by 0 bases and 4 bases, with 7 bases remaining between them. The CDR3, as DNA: TGTGCCAGCAGCTTGGAACAGTCCTATGGCTACACCTTC. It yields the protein CASSLEQSYGYTF.

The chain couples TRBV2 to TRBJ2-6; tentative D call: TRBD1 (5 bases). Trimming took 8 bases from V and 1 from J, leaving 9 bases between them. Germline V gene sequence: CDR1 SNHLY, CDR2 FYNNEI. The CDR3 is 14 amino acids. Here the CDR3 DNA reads TGTGCCAGCTATAGGGGATCTGGGGCCAACGTCCTGACTTTC. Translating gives CASYRGSGANVLTF.

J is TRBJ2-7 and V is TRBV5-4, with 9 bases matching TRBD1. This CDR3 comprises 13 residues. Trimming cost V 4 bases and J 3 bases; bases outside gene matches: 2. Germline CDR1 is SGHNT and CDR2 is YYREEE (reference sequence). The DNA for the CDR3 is TGTGCCAGCAGCATGACAGGGGGCTACGAGCAGTACTTC. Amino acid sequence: CASSMTGGYEQYF. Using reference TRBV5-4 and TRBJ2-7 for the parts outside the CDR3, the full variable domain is ETGVTQSPTHLIKTRGQQVTLRCSSQSGHNTVSWYQQALGQGPQFIFQYYREEENGRGNFPPRFSGLQFPNYSSELNVNALELDDSALYLCASSMTGGYEQYFGPGTRLTVT.

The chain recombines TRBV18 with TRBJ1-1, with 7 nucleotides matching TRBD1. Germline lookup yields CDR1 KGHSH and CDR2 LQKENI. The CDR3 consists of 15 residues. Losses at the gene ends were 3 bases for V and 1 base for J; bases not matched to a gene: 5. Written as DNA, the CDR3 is TGTGCCAGCTCACCGATAGGGGGCAAGAACACTGAAGCTTTCTTT. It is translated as CASSPIGGKNTEAFF.

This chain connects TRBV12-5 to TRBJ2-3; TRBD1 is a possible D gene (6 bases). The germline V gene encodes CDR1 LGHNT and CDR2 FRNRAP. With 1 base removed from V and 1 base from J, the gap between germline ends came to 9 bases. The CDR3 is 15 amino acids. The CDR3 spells CASGLGQVGTDTQYF. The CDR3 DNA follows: TGTGCTAGTGGTTTGGGACAGGTCGGCACAGATACGCAGTATTTT. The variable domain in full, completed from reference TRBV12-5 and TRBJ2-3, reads DARVTQTPRHKVTEMGQEVTMRCQPILGHNTVFWYRQTMMQGLELLAYFRNRAPLDDSGMPKDRFSAEMPDATLATLKIQPSEPRDSAVYFCASGLGQVGTDTQYFGPGTRLTVL.

Here the CDR3 reads CASSSSQGGRYYGYTF. The CDR3 coding sequence is TGTGCCAGCAGTAGCTCACAGGGGGGTAGATACTATGGCTACACCTTC. The chain couples TRBV28 to TRBJ1-2; TRBD1 matches 8 bases. The CDR3 spans 16 residues. The ends lost 5 bases at V and 3 bases at J; junction bases unmatched: 11. Germline CDR1 MDHEN, CDR2 SYDVKM.

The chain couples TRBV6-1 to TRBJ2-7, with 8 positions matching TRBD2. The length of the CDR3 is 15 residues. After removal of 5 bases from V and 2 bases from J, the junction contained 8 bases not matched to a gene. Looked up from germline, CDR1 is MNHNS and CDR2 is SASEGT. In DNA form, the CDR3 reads TGTGCCAGCAGTCGAGCGGGAGAGGCCCCCTACGAGCAGTACTTC. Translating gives CASSRAGEAPYEQYF.

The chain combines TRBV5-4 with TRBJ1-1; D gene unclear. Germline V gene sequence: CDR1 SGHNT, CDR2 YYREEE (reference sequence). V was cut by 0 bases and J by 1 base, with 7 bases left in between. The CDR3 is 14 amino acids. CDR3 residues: CASSLAGTNTEAFF. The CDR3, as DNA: TGTGCCAGCAGCTTGGCAGGCACGAACACTGAAGCTTTCTTT.

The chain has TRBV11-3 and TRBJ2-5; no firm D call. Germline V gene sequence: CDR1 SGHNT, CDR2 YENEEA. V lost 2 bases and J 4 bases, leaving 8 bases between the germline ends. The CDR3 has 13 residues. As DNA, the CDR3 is TGTGCCAGCAGCTTAACATGGGCAGAGACCCAGTACTTC. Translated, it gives CASSLTWAETQYF.

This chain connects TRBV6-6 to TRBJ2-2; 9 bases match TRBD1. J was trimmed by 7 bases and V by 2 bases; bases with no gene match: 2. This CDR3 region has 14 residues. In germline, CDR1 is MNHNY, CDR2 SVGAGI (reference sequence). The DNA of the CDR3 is TGTGCCAGCAGTTACGACAGGGGGGTCGGGGAGCTGTTTTTT. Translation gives CASSYDRGVGELFF.

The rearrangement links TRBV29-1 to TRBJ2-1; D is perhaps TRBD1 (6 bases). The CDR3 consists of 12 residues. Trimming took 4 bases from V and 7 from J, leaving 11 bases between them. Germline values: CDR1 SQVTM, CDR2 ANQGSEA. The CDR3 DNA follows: TGCAGCGTTGTCAGGGGTGGAAATGAGCAGTTCTTC. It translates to CSVVRGGNEQFF.

CDR3 residues: CASSPRTGSYNEQFF. CDR3 nucleotide sequence: TGTGCCAGCAGCCCCCGGACAGGGTCCTACAATGAGCAGTTCTTC. The gene calls are TRBV9 and TRBJ2-1; 8 nucleotides match TRBD1. This CDR3 region has 15 residues. Losses at the gene ends were 4 bases for V and 1 base for J; bases not matched to a gene: 4. CDR1 SGDLS and CDR2 YYNGEE come from the germline V gene.

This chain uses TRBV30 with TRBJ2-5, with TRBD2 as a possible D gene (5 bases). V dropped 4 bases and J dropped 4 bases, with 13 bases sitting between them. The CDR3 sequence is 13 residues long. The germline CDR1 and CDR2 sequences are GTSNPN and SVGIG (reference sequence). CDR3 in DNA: TGTGCCTGGAAACTTAGCGTTCTAGAGACCCAGTACTTC. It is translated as CAWKLSVLETQYF. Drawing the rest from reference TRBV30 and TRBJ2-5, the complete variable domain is SQTIHQWPATLVQPVGSPLSLECTVEGTSNPNLYWYRQAAGRGLQLLFYSVGIGQISSEVPQNLSASRPQDRQFILSSKKLLLSDSGFYLCAWKLSVLETQYFGPGTRLLVL.

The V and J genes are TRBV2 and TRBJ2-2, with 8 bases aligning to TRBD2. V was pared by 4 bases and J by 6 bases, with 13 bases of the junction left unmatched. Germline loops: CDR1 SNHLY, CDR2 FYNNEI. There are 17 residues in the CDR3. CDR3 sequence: CASSVISSGRGAGELFF. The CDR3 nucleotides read TGTGCCAGCAGTGTAATTTCAAGCGGGAGAGGTGCCGGGGAGCTGTTTTTT.

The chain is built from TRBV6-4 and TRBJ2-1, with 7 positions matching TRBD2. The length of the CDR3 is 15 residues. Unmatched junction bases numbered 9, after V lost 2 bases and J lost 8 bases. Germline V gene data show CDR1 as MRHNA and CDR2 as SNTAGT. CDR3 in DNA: TGTGCCAGCAGTGACCCGGCGGGAGTGACCTATGAGCAGTTCTTC. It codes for CASSDPAGVTYEQFF.

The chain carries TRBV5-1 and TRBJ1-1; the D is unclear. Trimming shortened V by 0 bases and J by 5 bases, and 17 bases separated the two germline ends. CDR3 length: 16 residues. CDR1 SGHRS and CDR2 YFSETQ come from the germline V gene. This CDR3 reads CASSLGASGRRTEAFF. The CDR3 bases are TGCGCCAGCAGCTTGGGAGCGTCCGGTCGGAGGACTGAAGCTTTCTTT.

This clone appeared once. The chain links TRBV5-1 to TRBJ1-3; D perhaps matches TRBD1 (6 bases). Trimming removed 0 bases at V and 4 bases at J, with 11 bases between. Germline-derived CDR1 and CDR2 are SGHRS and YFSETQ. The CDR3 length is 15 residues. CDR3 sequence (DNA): TGCGCCAGCAGCTTGGACAGGGCATCAGGAAACACCATATATTTT. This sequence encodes CASSLDRASGNTIYF.